This TCR beta chain was identified during a study of blood T cell repertoires in COVID-19. Study summary: Both acute and convalescent COVID-19 samples were obtained from the United States, Italy and Spain. In each case, the material was cDNA or gDNA derived from T cells, B-cell-depleted T cells, or PBMCs.

Per the study methods: Scientists estimated how many nucleated cells there were by amplifying reference gene primers. Here immunoSEQ multiplex PCR was the method, and the copy in TCRdb shows in-frame clones only, minus some. V, J and clone size were drawn from that table, and D and trimming were deduced from the DNA. The sample has some 190,000 clones; 88% are singletons. Trimming left V 4 bases short and J 7 bases short, with 16 bases between. Germline-derived CDR1 and CDR2 are SGHTA and FQGNSA. This CDR3 spans 14 amino acids. The clonotype originates from a woman aged 40 to 50 who had recovered from COVID-19. Input material: peripheral blood. The chain joins TRBV7-2 to TRBJ1-2; D may be TRBD1 (6 bases). This CDR3 is CASSSQGFLRGYTF. The CDR3 bases are TGTGCCAGCAGCTCACAGGGATTTCTTCGTGGCTACACCTTC.